Given below is one T cell receptor (beta chain) in context. This CDR3 comprises 16 residues. The junction had 8 bases not matched to a gene; V was cut back by 3 bases and J by 0 bases. CDR1 is KGHSH, CDR2 LQKENI, per germline. The data are from a study of blood T cells in healthy people across ages. Combining a sample-barcoded 5' primer with a J-beta primer mix, a second PCR ran for roughly 6 to 11 cycles. TCRdb itself ran the 5' RACE reads through MiXCR, one entry per CDR3 protein. Here the sample spans about a million distinct CDR3 sequences, roughly 51% being singletons. This TCR came from a woman aged 55-70 years in good health. The chain has TRBV18 and TRBJ2-7; the match to TRBD2 covers 7 bases. The sequencing input was blood. In DNA, the CDR3 is TGTGCCAGCTCACCCCGAGCGGGACTAACCTCCTACGAGCAGTACTTC. This codes for CASSPRAGLTSYEQYF.